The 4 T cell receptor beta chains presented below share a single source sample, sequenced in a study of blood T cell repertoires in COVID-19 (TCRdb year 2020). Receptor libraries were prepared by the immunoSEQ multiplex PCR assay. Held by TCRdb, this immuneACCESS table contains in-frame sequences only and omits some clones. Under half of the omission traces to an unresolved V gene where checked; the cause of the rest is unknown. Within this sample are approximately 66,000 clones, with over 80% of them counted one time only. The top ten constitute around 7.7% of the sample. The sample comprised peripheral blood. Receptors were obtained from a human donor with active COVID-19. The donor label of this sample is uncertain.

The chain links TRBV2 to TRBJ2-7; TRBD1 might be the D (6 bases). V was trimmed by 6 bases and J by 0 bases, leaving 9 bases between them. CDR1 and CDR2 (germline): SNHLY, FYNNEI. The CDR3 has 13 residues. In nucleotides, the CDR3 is TGTGCCAGCAGGGACAGTGTCTCCTACGAGCAGTACTTC. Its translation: CASRDSVSYEQYF. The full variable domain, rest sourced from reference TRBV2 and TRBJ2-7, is EPEVTQTPSHQVTQMGQEVILRCVPISNHLYFYWYRQILGQKVEFLVSFYNNEISEKSEIFDDQFSVERPDGSNFTLKIRSTKLEDSAMYFCASRDSVSYEQYFGPGTRLTVT.

The CDR3, as DNA: TGTGCCAGCAGGCAACGGGGAGGGGGCAATGAGCAGTTCTTC. As protein: CASRQRGGGNEQFF. The rearrangement links TRBV2 to TRBJ2-1; a weak D match, TRBD2 (7 bases). Trimming removed 6 bases from V and 6 bases from J, with 15 bases in between. The CDR3 is made up of 14 amino acids. Germline CDR1 reads SNHLY; CDR2 reads FYNNEI. Looking up the rest from reference TRBV2 and TRBJ2-1 gives the full variable domain: EPEVTQTPSHQVTQMGQEVILRCVPISNHLYFYWYRQILGQKVEFLVSFYNNEISEKSEIFDDQFSVERPDGSNFTLKIRSTKLEDSAMYFCASRQRGGGNEQFFGPGTRLTVL.

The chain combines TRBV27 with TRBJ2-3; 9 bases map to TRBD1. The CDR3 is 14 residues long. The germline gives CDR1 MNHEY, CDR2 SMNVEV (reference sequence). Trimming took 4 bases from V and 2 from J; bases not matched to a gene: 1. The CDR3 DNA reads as TGTGCCAGCAGTTACAGGGGGCCCACAGATACGCAGTATTTT. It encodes CASSYRGPTDTQYF.

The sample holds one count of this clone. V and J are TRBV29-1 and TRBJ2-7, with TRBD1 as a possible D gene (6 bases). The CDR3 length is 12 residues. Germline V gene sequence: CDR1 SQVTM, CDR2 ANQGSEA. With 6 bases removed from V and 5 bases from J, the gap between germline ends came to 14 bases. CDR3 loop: CSVAPTGHEQYF. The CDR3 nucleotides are TGCAGCGTCGCACCCACAGGGCACGAGCAGTACTTC.